What follows describes a single T cell receptor beta chain. Antigen: not known. Sequenced by immunoSEQ multiplex PCR; TCRdb stores in-frame clones only, minus some. Of about 2 million clones listed, about 95% are singletons. This sample stems from a study of shared clonotypes between healthy human individuals. Findings and caveats of the study: Rarefaction gave evidence that sorted-subset sequencing remained incomplete despite large depth.

Naive CD8 cells were CD45RO-negative, positively selected for CCR7, excluding terminally differentiated effector memory CD45RA+ cells. Sample: naive CD8+ T cells sorted from blood. This clonotype was obtained from a man aged 18-30 years in good health.

CDR3: CASSQQETQYF. The CDR3 nucleotides read TGTGCCAGCAGCCAACAAGAGACCCAGTACTTC. The chain employs TRBV5-6 and TRBJ2-5; D not certain. V gave up 4 bases and J gave up 2 bases, with 3 bases separating them. Germline CDR1 reads SGHDT; CDR2 reads YYEEEE. The length of the CDR3 is 11 residues.